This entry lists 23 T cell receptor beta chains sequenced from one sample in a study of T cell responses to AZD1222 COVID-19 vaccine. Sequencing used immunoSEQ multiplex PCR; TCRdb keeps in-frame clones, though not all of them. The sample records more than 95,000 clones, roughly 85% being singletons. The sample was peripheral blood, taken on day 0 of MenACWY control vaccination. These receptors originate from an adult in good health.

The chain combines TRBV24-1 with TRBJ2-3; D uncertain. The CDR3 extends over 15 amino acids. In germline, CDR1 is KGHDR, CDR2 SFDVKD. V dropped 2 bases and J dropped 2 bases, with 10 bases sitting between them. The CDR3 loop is CATSDSRHHTDTQYF. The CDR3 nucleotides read TGTGCCACCAGTGATTCAAGACACCACACAGATACGCAGTATTTT.

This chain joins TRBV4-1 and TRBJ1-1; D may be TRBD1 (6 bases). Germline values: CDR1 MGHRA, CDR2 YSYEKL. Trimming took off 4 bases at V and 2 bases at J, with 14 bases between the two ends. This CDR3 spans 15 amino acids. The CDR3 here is CASSPQSGANTEAFF. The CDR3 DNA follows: TGCGCCAGCAGCCCCCAGTCAGGGGCTAACACTGAAGCTTTCTTT.

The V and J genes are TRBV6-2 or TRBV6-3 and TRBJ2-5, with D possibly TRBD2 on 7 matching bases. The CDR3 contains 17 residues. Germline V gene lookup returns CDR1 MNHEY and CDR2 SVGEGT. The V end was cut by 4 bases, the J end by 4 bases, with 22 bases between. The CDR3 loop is CASSFPPGKGGVETQYF. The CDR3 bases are TGTGCCAGCAGTTTCCCCCCCGGGAAGGGGGGGGTAGAGACCCAGTACTTC.

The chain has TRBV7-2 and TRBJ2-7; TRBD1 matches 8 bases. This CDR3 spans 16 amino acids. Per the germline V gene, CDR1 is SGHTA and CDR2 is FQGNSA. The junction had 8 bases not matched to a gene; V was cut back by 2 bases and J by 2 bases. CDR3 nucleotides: TGTGCCAGCAGCTTATGGGCGGGACAGGTTACCTACGAGCAGTACTTC. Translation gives CASSLWAGQVTYEQYF. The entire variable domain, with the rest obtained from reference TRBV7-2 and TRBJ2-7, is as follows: GAGVSQSPSNKVTEKGKDVELRCDPISGHTALYWYRQSLGQGLEFLIYFQGNSAPDKSGLPSDRFSAERTGGSVSTLTIQRTQQEDSAVYLCASSLWAGQVTYEQYFGPGTRLTVT.

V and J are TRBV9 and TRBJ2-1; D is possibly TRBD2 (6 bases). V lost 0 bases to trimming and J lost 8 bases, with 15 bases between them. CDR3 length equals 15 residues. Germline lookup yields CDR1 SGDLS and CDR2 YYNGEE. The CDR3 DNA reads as TGTGCCAGCAGCGTAGTGGGGGGTCGGGCGCATGAGCAGTTCTTC. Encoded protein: CASSVVGGRAHEQFF.

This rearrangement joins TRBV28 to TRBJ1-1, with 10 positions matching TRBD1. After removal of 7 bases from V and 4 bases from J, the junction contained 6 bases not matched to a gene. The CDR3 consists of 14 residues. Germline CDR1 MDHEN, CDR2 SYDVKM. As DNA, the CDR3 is TGTGCCAGCATTCGGACAGGGGGGCGCACTGAAGCTTTCTTT. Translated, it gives CASIRTGGRTEAFF.

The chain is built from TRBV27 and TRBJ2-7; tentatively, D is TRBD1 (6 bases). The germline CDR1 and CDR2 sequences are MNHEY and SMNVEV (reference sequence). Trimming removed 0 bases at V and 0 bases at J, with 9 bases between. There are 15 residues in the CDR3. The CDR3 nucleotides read TGTGCCAGCAGTTTATCGTGGGGGCTCTCCTACGAGCAGTACTTC. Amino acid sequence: CASSLSWGLSYEQYF.

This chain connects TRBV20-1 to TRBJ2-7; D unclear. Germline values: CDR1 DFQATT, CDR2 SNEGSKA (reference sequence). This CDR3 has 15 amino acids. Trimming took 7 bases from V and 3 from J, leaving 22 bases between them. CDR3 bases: TGCAGTGTTAGTGGGCTGGGGAACTCTAACTACGAGCAGTACTTC. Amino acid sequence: CSVSGLGNSNYEQYF.

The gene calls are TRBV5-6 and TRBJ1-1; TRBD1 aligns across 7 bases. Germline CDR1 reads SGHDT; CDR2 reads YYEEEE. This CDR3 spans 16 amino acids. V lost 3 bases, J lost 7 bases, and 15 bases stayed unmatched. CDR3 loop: CASSSYSAAGGVEAFF. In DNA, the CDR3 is TGTGCCAGCAGCTCATATTCCGCTGCAGGGGGGGTTGAAGCTTTCTTT.

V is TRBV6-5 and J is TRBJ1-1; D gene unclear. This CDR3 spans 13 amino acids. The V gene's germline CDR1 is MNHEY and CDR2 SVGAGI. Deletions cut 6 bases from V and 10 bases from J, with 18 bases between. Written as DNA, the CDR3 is TGTGCCAGCAGCAGCACAGTTTTAGGTGGAGCTTTCTTT. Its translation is CASSSTVLGGAFF.

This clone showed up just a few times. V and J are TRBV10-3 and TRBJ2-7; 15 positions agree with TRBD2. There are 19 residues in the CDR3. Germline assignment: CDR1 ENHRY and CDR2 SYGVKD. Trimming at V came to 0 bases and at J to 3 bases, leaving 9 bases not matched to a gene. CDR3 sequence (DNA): TGTGCCATCAGTGAGTCGGGACTAGCGGGGGGCCCGCGCCGCTACGAGCAGTACTTC. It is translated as CAISESGLAGGPRRYEQYF.

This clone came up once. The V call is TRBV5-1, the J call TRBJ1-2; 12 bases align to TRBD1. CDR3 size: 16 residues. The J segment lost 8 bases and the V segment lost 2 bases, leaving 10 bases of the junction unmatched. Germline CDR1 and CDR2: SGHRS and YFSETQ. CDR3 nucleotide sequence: TGCGCCAGCAGCTTTGACCCGGGACAGGGGGCGACGGGCTACACCTTC. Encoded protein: CASSFDPGQGATGYTF.

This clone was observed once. In DNA form, the CDR3 reads TGTGCCAGCAGTCTCCCGACCCTTCAAGAGACCCAGTACTTC. Its translation is CASSLPTLQETQYF. The rearrangement links TRBV6-2 or TRBV6-3 to TRBJ2-5, with D hard to call. The CDR3 covers 14 residues. Trimming took 5 bases from V and 2 from J, leaving 12 bases between them. Germline V gene lookup returns CDR1 MNHEY and CDR2 SVGEGT.

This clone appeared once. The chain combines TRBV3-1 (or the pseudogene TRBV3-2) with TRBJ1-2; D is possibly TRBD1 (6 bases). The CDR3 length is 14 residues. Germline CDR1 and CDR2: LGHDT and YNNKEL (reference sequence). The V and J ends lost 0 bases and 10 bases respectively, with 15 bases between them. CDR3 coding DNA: TGTGCCAGCAGCCAAGAAGGGGGGGCGCTTGTCTACACCTTC. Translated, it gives CASSQEGGALVYTF.

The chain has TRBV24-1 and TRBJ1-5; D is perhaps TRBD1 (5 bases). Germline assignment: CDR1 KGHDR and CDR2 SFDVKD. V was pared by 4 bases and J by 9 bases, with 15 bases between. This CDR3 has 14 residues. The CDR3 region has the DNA TGTGCCACCAGTGACCCAGGTGATCAGGGGCCCCAGCATTTT. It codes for CATSDPGDQGPQHF.

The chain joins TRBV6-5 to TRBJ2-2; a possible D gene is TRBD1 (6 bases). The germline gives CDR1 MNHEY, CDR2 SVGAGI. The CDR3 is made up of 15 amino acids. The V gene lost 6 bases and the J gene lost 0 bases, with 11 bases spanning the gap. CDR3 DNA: TGTGCCAGCAGACAGGGCTCTGCGAACACCGGGGAGCTGTTTTTT. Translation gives CASRQGSANTGELFF.

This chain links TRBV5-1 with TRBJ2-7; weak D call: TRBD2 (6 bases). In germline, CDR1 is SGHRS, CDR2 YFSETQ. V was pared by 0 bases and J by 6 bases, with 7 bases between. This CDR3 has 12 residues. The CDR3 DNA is TGCGCCAGCAGCTTGGCCGGGGGCGAGCAGTACTTC. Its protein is CASSLAGGEQYF.

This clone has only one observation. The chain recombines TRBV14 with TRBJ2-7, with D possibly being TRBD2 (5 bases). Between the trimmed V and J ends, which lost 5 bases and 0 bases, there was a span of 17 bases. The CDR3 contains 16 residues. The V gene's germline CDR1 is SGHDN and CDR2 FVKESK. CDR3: CASSGLRAASSYEQYF. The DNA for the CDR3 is TGTGCCAGCAGCGGACTGCGGGCGGCGAGCTCCTACGAGCAGTACTTC.

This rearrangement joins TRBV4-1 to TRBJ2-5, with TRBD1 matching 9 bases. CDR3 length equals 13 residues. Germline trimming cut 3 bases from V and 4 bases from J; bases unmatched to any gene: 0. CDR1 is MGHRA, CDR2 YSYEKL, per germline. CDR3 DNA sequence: TGCGCCAGCAGCCAGGGACAGGGAGAGACCCAGTACTTC. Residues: CASSQGQGETQYF.

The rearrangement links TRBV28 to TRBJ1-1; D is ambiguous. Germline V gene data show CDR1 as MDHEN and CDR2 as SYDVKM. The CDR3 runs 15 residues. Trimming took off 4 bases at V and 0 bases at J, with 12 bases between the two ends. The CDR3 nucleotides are TGTGCCAGCAGTTCTCTTGCAGGTTTGAACACTGAAGCTTTCTTT. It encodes CASSSLAGLNTEAFF.

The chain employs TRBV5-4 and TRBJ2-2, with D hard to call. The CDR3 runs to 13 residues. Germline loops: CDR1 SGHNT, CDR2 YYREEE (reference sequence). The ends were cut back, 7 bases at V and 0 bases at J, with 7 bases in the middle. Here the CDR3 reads CASAYANTGELFF. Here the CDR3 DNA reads TGTGCCAGCGCATACGCGAACACCGGGGAGCTGTTTTTT.

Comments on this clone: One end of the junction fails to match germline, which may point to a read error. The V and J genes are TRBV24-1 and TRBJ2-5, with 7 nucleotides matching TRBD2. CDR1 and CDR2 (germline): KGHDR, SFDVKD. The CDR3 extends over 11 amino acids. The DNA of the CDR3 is TGTGCCACCAGCCACGGGGGGACCCCGTACTTC. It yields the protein CATSHGGTPYF.

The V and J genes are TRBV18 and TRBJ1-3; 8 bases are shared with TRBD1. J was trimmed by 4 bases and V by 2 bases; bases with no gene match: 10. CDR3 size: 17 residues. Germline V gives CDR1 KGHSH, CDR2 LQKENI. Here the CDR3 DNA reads TGTGCCAGCTCACCAGCTCCAGGGGGCACGGCAGGAAACACCATATATTTT. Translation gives CASSPAPGGTAGNTIYF. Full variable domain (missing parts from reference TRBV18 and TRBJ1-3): NAGVMQNPRHLVRRRGQEARLRCSPMKGHSHVYWYRQLPEEGLKFMVYLQKENIIDESGMPKERFSAEFPKEGPSILRIQQVVRGDSAAYFCASSPAPGGTAGNTIYFGEGSWLTVV.